The entry below gives a single T cell receptor (beta chain) sequence along with its context. The antigen remains unidentified. Authors' analysis steps: The detection floor for productive clonotype frequency was 2.59 x 10-5. Assay used: immunoSEQ multiplex PCR; TCRdb lists only in-frame clones, some missing. V, J and clone size derive from that table, while D and trimming were established from the DNA sequence. The data show roughly 36,000 clones, with more than 55% seen just once and 2.5% to 3% held by the top ten. The sample originates from a study of STAT5B mutations in CD4+ large granular lymphocyte leukemia. General study points: No patients shared main leukemic clonotypes, though roughly 23% appeared at low frequency elsewhere. 8/27 top patient clones versus 2/35 control clones were TRBV06-family. CD4-sorted patient repertoires seemed more clonal than healthy CD4+ repertoires.

V was clipped by 1 base and J by 1 base, with 8 bases between them. Germline lookup yields CDR1 KGHSH and CDR2 LQKENI. The CDR3 contains 15 residues. The genes are TRBV18 and TRBJ1-5; a weak D match, TRBD1 (5 bases). The source of this sequence is a human donor in good health. Input material: CD4+ T cells from blood buffy coats. CDR3 sequence: CASSPQHRSNQPQHF. CDR3 DNA sequence: TGTGCCAGCTCACCACAGCACAGGAGCAATCAGCCCCAGCATTTT.